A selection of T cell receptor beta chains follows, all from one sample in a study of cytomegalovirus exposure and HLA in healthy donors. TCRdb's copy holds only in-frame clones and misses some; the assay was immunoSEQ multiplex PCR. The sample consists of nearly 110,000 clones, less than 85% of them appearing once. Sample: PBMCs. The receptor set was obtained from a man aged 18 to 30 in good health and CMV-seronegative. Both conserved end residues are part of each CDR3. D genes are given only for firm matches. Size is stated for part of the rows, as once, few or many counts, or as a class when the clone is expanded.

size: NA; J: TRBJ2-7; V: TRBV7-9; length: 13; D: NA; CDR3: CSSSLSGSYEQYF; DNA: TGTTCCAGCAGCCTCAGCGGATCCTACGAGCAGTACTTC
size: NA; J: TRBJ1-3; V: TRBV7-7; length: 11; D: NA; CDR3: CAKQVGNTIYF; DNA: TGTGCTAAGCAAGTTGGAAACACCATATATTTT
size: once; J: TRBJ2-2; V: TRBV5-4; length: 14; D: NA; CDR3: CASSQYSNTGELFF; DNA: TGTGCCAGCTCCCAGTATTCGAACACCGGGGAGCTGTTTTTT
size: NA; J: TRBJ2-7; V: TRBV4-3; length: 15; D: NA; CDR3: CASSQDRYGSYEQYF; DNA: TGCGCCAGCAGCCAAGATCGGTACGGGAGCTACGAGCAGTACTTC
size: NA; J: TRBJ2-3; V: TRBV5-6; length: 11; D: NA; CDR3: CASSLSDTQYF; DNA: TGTGCCAGCAGCCTCTCAGATACGCAGTATTTT
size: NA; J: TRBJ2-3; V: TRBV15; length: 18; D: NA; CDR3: CATSREATLAGAADTQYF; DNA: TGTGCCACCAGCAGAGAGGCCACACTCGCGGGGGCGGCAGATACGCAGTATTTT
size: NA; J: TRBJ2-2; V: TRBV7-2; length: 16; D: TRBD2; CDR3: CASSKLGLAGTGELFF; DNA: TGTGCCAGCAGCAAACTGGGACTAGCAGGCACCGGGGAGCTGTTTTTT
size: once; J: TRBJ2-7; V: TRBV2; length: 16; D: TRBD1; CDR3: CASRYTDRALSYEQYF; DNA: TGTGCCAGCAGATATACAGACAGGGCTCTGTCCTACGAGCAGTACTTC
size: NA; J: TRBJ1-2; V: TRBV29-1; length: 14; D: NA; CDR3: CSATLDRPPDGYTF; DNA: TGCAGCGCCACACTCGACAGGCCTCCGGATGGCTACACCTTC
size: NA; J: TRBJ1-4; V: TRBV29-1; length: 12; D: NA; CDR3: CSVRVTNEKLFF; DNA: TGCAGCGTTCGGGTGACTAATGAAAAACTGTTTTTT
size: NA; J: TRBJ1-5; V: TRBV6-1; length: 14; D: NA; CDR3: CASGILTPSQPQHF; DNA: TGTGCCAGCGGCATCCTGACCCCTAGTCAGCCCCAGCATTTT
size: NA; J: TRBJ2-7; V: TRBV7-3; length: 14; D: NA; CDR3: CASSLMRSDVEQYF; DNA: TGTGCCAGCAGCTTAATGAGGTCTGACGTAGAGCAGTACTTC
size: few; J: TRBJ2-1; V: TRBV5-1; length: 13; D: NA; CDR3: CASSLDSYNEQFF; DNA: TGCGCCAGCAGCCTGGACAGCTACAATGAGCAGTTCTTC
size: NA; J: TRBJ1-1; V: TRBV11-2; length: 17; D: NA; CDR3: CASSLVGGSSQNTEAFF; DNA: TGTGCCAGCAGCTTAGTTGGGGGGTCTTCTCAGAACACTGAAGCTTTCTTT
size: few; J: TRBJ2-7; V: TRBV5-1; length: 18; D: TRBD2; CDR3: CASRRAERTSGVSYEQYF; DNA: TGCGCCAGCAGACGCGCGGAAAGGACTAGCGGGGTTTCCTACGAGCAGTACTTC
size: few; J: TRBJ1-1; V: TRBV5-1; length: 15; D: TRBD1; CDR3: CASSLGDRGDTEAFF; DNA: TGCGCCAGCAGCTTGGGGGACAGGGGCGACACTGAAGCTTTCTTT
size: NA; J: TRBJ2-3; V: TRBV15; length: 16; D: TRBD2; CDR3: CATSSRLAGGSDTQYF; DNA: TGTGCCACCAGCTCTAGACTAGCGGGGGGATCAGATACGCAGTATTTT
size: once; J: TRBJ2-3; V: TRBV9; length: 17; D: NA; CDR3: CASSTRLGIEVPDTQYF; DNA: TGTGCCAGCAGCACGAGACTCGGCATCGAGGTGCCAGATACGCAGTATTTT
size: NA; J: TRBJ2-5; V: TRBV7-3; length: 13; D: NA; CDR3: CASSRGDKETQYF; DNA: TGTGCCAGCAGCCGCGGGGATAAAGAGACCCAGTACTTC
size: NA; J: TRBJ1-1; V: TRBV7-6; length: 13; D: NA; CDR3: CASSLAAGAWAFF; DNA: TGTGCCAGCAGCTTAGCGGCAGGGGCGTGGGCTTTCTTT
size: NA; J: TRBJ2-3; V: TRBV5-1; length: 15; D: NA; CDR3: CASSLGQIRTDTQYF; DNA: TGCGCCAGCAGCTTGGGGCAGATACGCACAGATACGCAGTATTTT
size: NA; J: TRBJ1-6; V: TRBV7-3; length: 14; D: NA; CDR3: CASSLRGRNSPLHF; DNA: TGTGCCAGCAGCTTAAGAGGGCGTAATTCACCCCTCCACTTT
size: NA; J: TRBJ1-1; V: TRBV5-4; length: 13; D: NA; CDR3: CASSLSGEVGAFF; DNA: TGTGCCAGCAGCTTGTCGGGGGAGGTCGGAGCTTTCTTT
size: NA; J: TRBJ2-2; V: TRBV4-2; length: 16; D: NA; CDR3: CASSQETQRGSRELFF; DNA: TGTGCCAGCAGCCAAGAAACCCAACGGGGGTCCCGGGAGCTGTTTTTT
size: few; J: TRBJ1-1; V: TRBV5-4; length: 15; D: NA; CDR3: CASSSAGSRGTEAFF; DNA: TGTGCCAGCAGTTCAGCCGGGAGTCGGGGCACTGAAGCTTTCTTT
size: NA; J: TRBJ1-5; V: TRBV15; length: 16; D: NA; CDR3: CATSAEEGYSNQPQHF; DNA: TGTGCCACCAGCGCCGAGGAGGGTTATAGCAATCAGCCCCAGCATTTT
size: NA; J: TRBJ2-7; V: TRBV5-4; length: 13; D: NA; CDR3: CASSWQKSYEQYF; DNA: TGTGCCAGCAGCTGGCAGAAAAGCTACGAGCAGTACTTC
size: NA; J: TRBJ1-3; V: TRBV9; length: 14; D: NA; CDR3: CASSKRSSGNTIYF; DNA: TGTGCCAGCAGCAAACGGAGCTCTGGAAACACCATATATTTT
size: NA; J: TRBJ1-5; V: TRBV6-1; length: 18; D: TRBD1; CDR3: CASSEMGQGARRNQPQHF; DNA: TGTGCCAGCAGTGAAATGGGACAGGGGGCGCGGCGCAATCAGCCCCAGCATTTT
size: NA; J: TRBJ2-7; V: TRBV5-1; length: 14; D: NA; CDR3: CASSLGTANYEQYF; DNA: TGCGCCAGCAGCTTGGGTACGGCGAACTACGAGCAGTACTTC
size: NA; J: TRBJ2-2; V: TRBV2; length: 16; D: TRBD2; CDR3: CASSDGRGGYTGELFF; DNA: TGTGCCAGCAGTGACGGACGGGGGGGTTACACCGGGGAGCTGTTTTTT
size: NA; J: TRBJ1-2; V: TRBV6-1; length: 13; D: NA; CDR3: CASSTQANYGYTF; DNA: TGTGCCAGCAGTACACAGGCTAACTATGGCTACACCTTC
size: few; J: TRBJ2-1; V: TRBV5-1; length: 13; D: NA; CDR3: CASSLRLGGEQFF; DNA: TGCGCCAGCAGCCTTCGGCTAGGGGGTGAGCAGTTCTTC
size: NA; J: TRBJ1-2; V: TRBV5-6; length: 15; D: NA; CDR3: CASSLYSSAGYGYTF; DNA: TGTGCCAGCAGCTTGTATAGTAGTGCTGGCTATGGCTACACCTTC
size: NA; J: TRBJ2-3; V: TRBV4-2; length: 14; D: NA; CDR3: CASSGTGVADTQYF; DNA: TGTGCCAGCAGCGGTACCGGGGTCGCGGATACGCAGTATTTT
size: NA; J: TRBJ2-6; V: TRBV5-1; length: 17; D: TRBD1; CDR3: CASSLGTGSSGANVLTF; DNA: TGCGCCAGCAGCCTGGGGACAGGTAGCTCTGGGGCCAACGTCCTGACTTTC
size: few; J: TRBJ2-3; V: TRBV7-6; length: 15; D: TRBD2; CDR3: CASSLERGGTDTQYF; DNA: TGTGCCAGCAGCTTAGAACGGGGGGGCACAGATACGCAGTATTTT
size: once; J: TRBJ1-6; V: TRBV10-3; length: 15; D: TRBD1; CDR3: CAITASGQGNSPLHF; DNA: TGTGCCATCACGGCTTCTGGACAGGGGAATTCACCCCTCCACTTT
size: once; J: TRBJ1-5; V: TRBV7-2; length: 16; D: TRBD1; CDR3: CASSLVPGQGFQPQHF; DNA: TGTGCCAGCAGCTTAGTTCCTGGACAGGGTTTTCAGCCCCAGCATTTT
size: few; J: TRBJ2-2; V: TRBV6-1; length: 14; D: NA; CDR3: CASSERPETGELFF; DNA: TGTGCCAGCAGTGAGCGTCCCGAAACCGGGGAGCTGTTTTTT
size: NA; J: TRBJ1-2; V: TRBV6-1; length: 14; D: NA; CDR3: CASSVYTTNYGYTF; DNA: TGTGCCAGCAGTGTATACACCACTAACTATGGCTACACCTTC
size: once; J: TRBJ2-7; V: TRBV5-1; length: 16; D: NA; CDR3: CASSFGTSEKGYEQYF; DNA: TGCGCCAGCAGCTTCGGGACATCAGAAAAGGGCTACGAGCAGTACTTC
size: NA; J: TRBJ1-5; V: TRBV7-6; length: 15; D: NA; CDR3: CASSFGYRGGQPQHF; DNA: TGTGCCAGCAGCTTCGGATATAGAGGGGGTCAGCCCCAGCATTTT
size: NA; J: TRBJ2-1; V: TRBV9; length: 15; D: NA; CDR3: CASSVGMGARVEQFF; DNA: TGTGCCAGCAGCGTAGGGATGGGGGCGCGAGTTGAGCAGTTCTTC
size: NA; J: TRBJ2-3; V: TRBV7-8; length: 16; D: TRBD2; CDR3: CASSLGLAGATDTQYF; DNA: TGTGCCAGCAGCTTAGGGCTAGCGGGGGCGACAGATACGCAGTATTTT
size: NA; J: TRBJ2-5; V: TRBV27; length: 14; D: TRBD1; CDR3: CASTLMRGRGTQYF; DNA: TGTGCCAGCACCCTTATGAGGGGGCGAGGGACCCAGTACTTC
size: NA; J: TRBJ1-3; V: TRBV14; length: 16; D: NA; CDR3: CASSRGAGISGNTIYF; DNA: TGTGCCAGCAGCCGAGGAGCCGGAATCTCTGGAAACACCATATATTTT
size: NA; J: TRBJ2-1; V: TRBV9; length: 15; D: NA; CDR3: CASSVGGGAGYEQFF; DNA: TGTGCCAGCAGCGTCGGAGGCGGGGCCGGCTATGAGCAGTTCTTC